Listed below are T cell receptor beta chains from one sample, sequenced in a study of cytomegalovirus exposure and HLA in healthy donors. Some clones are missing from TCRdb's copy, which holds only in-frame ones; the method was immunoSEQ multiplex PCR. This sample has under 150,000 clones, with around 81% found just once. The sequenced sample was PBMCs. The receptors shown here come from a man between 50 and 59 years old in good health and CMV-seronegative. The CDR3 runs from the conserved cysteine through the conserved F or W. The order of the fields is clone size, J gene, D gene, V gene, CDR3 protein, CDR3 DNA. D genes are given only for firm matches. Size is omitted from some rows. Given values are once, few, many or a class for expanded clones.

>-|TRBJ2-7|TRBD2|TRBV9
CASSPRAGPAYEQYF
TGTGCCAGCAGCCCACGAGCGGGGCCCGCCTACGAGCAGTACTTC
>once|TRBJ1-2|-|TRBV11-2
CASSPSQGNYGYTF
TGTGCCAGCAGCCCCTCCCAGGGGAACTATGGCTACACCTTC
>-|TRBJ1-1|-|TRBV30
CAWSENRENTEAFF
TGTGCCTGGAGTGAAAACAGAGAGAACACTGAAGCTTTCTTT
>few|TRBJ2-5|-|TRBV7-9
CASSRGGEQYF
TGTGCCAGCAGCCGAGGAGGGGAGCAGTACTTC
>-|TRBJ1-5|-|TRBV7-9
CASSLSGGNQPQHF
TGTGCCAGCAGCTTATCAGGGGGCAATCAGCCCCAGCATTTT
>-|TRBJ1-3|-|TRBV7-9
CASSSTGPSGNTIYF
TGTGCCAGCAGCTCCACAGGGCCCTCTGGAAACACCATATATTTT
>-|TRBJ1-3|-|TRBV7-8
CASSPLVGAISGNTIYF
TGTGCCAGCAGCCCCCTCGTAGGGGCCATCTCTGGAAACACCATATATTTT
>-|TRBJ1-1|TRBD1|TRBV11-2
CASSQTQGASPEAFF
TGTGCCAGCAGCCAAACACAGGGGGCATCGCCTGAAGCTTTCTTT
>-|TRBJ2-3|-|TRBV29-1
CSVVWDSTDTQYF
TGCAGCGTTGTATGGGACTCCACAGATACGCAGTATTTT
>once|TRBJ2-7|TRBD1|TRBV5-1
CASSFNRGLNYEQYF
TGCGCCAGCAGCTTTAACAGGGGGCTAAACTACGAGCAGTACTTC
>-|TRBJ1-2|TRBD1|TRBV19
CASSWDRGFYGYTF
TGTGCCAGTAGTTGGGACAGGGGGTTCTATGGCTACACCTTC
>-|TRBJ1-6|-|TRBV5-5
CASSLGLEDNSPLHF
TGTGCCAGCAGCTTGGGACTCGAAGACAATTCACCCCTCCACTTT
>-|TRBJ2-1|TRBD2|TRBV5-5
CASSLARAGWENEQFF
TGTGCCAGCAGCTTGGCTCGAGCGGGATGGGAGAATGAGCAGTTCTTC
>-|TRBJ1-4|-|TRBV15
CATSRADEKLFF
TGTGCCACCAGCAGAGCCGATGAAAAACTGTTTTTT
>few|TRBJ1-1|TRBD1|TRBV11-3
CASSRTGTNTEAFF
TGTGCCAGCAGCAGGACAGGGACCAACACTGAAGCTTTCTTT
>-|TRBJ2-3|-|TRBV2
CASGSEADTQYF
TGTGCCAGCGGGTCCGAGGCAGATACGCAGTATTTT
>once|TRBJ2-7|TRBD1|TRBV5-1
CASSLGSGQGIVYEQYF
TGCGCCAGCAGCTTGGGATCTGGACAGGGGATTGTCTACGAGCAGTACTTC
>-|TRBJ1-6|-|TRBV18
CASSPQGGQGRSPLHF
TGTGCCAGCTCACCACAGGGAGGGCAGGGTCGATCACCCCTCCACTTT
>-|TRBJ2-7|TRBD2|TRBV30
CAWSAGEGEQYF
TGTGCCTGGAGCGCGGGGGAGGGTGAGCAGTACTTC
>few|TRBJ1-1|TRBD1|TRBV5-5
CASSLTGEAEAFF
TGTGCCAGCAGCTTGACAGGGGAAGCCGAAGCTTTCTTT
>-|TRBJ1-1|TRBD1|TRBV27
CASSHGQGAAEAFF
TGTGCCAGCAGTCACGGACAGGGGGCCGCTGAAGCTTTCTTT
>-|TRBJ2-2|TRBD1|TRBV28
CASSLRTGIAGELFF
TGTGCCAGCAGCCTAAGGACAGGGATTGCCGGGGAGCTGTTTTTT
>-|TRBJ2-1|TRBD2|TRBV18
CASSQGLAEYNEQFF
TGTGCCAGCTCACAGGGACTAGCGGAATACAATGAGCAGTTCTTC
>-|TRBJ1-1|-|TRBV5-4
CASSRATGATEAFF
TGTGCCAGCAGCCGAGCGACAGGAGCCACTGAAGCTTTCTTT
>-|TRBJ2-2|TRBD1|TRBV6-5
CASRQGQAGAGELFF
TGTGCCAGCAGACAGGGACAGGCAGGTGCCGGGGAGCTGTTTTTT
>-|TRBJ1-2|-|TRBV20-1
CTPGRNYGYTF
TGCACCCCGGGAAGGAACTATGGCTACACCTTC
>-|TRBJ2-1|TRBD2|TRBV7-9
CASSLATGSGGGEQFF
TGTGCCAGCAGCTTAGCGACAGGTAGCGGGGGCGGTGAGCAGTTCTTC
>-|TRBJ1-1|TRBD1|TRBV27
CASSTRTGMNTEAFF
TGTGCCAGCAGTACCCGGACAGGAATGAACACTGAAGCTTTCTTT
>-|TRBJ1-6|TRBD1|TRBV6-1
CASSEAGTGYSPLHF
TGTGCCAGCAGTGAAGCAGGGACAGGGTATTCACCCCTCCACTTT
>-|TRBJ2-7|-|TRBV5-6
CASSLSQGLQYF
TGTGCCAGCAGCTTATCACAGGGCTTGCAGTACTTC